The entry that follows covers one TCR beta chain sequence. Its specific antigen is unknown. No per-base quality is available; no much larger clone lies one base away. The CDR3 regions of human TCRbeta chains were analyzed by immunosequencing. In the paper's pipeline: TCRs in the repertoires were matched against a reference library of SARS-CoV-2-specific TCRs that had been generated with the MIRA antigen-specificity platform. Breadth was defined as the fraction of unique TCRs that were SARS-CoV-2-associated, and depth was defined as the fraction of total T cells that were SARS-CoV-2-associated. Each spike-specific TCR was assigned to its reactive spike region and to a CD4 or CD8 class using the MIRA data. Log10-transformed breadth and depth values were compared by one-way ANOVA with Sidak's multiple comparisons tests. Imported from immuneACCESS, the table was reduced by TCRdb to in-frame sequences with V and J called. These copies leave out some clones; in studies compared against another copy, an unresolved V gene accounts for under half, and the cause of the remainder is not known. From that table come the V and J calls and clone size; the DNA was used to work out D and trimming. This sample comprises around 35,000 clones, about 86% of them detected only once. The top ten hold 6.8% of the sample.

The germline V gene yields SGHTA for CDR1 and FQGTGA for CDR2. Trimming removed 5 bases from V and 4 bases from J; the gene matches leave 8 bases unexplained. CDR3 length: 15 amino acids, cysteine to phenylalanine. The CDR3 DNA has 45 bases and is translated from base 1. The sample's time point label, in plain terms: baseline before first vaccination. Vaccinee samples were obtained from the UK trials COV001 and COV002, which included a single-blind randomized controlled phase 2/3 trial of AZD1222 (ChAdOx1 nCoV-19) in healthy adults. Trial participant PBMC samples were collected at day 0 and day 28 after the second dose for TCRbeta chain sequencing. The sample comes from a study of T cell responses to AZD1222 COVID-19 vaccine (dated by TCRdb to the early 2020s). A note on the overall study: AZD1222 recipients given second doses at about 4 weeks or at about 12 weeks were pooled, since spike-specific TCR depth and breadth were not found to differ between the two schedules. TCR sequencing was performed for 230 to 250 trial participants, of whom about 200 were given two doses of AZD1222 and around 25 were given two doses of MenACWY control vaccine. Trial participants were enrolled into age subgroups of 18-55, 56-69 and 70-plus years, which contained around 150, 29 and 61 TCR-sequenced participants, respectively. The paper's findings and limits, for the study overall: After two AZD1222 doses, spike-specific TCR breadth and depth were significantly higher than at day 0 and than in MenACWY recipients. Most participants were white British and females outnumbered males, and the authors suggested that clonal diversity may have been underestimated. No day 14 peak-response samples were available, so repertoires were characterized only after the peak T cell response. Only six or seven AZD1222 recipients were SARS-CoV-2 seropositive at baseline, limiting conclusions about previously exposed vaccinees. The 56-69-year group was small, and its depth increase did not reach significance, likely because of low power. Nearly half of unique spike-specific TCRs reportedly recognized epitopes outside regions mutated in the B.1.351 and B.1.1.7 variants. The whole spike protein was spanned by vaccine-associated CD4 TCRs, and dominant responses were seen in regions 160-218 and 743-854.

The chain employs TRBV7-3 and TRBJ2-3; TRBD1 agrees with 8 junctional bases. This TCR derives from an adult in good health. This sample comprised peripheral blood, obtained on day 0 of AZD1222 vaccination. The nucleotide sequence reads TGTGCCAGCAGCCGCCAGGGGGCTCGGGCAGATACGCAGTATTTT. Its coded protein is CASSRQGARADTQYF. The CDR3, completed at both ends by the reference TRBV7-3 and TRBJ2-3 genes, gives the full variable domain GAGVSQTPSNKVTEKGKYVELRCDPISGHTALYWYRQSLGQGPEFLIYFQGTGAADDSGLPNDRFFAVRPEGSVSTLKIQRTERGDSAVYLCASSRQGARADTQYFGPGTRLTVL.